Ten or more counts support the clone carrying this T cell receptor beta chain. Its cognate antigen is unknown. These data belong to a study of blood T cells in healthy people across ages. Findings and limits, study-wide: Investigators viewed diversity estimates from one million T cells as underestimates, the study reported.

This CDR3 comprises 13 residues. V was shortened by 8 bases and J by 5 bases, with 15 bases between the two germline ends. For the second PCR, which ran for about 6 to 12 cycles, a sample-barcoded 5' primer and a J-beta primer mix were used. TCRdb ran MiXCR on the 5' RACE reads and lists one entry per CDR3 protein. The data show 700,000 or so distinct CDR3 sequences, about 24% seen once. Sequencing used blood. This chain joins TRBV12-3 or TRBV12-4 and TRBJ2-5; D tentatively reads TRBD1 or TRBD2 (5 bases each). This clonotype was obtained from a man aged 65 to 79 in good health. As DNA, the CDR3 is TGTGCCAGCCTCGAAAATTGGGGGGAGACCCAGTACTTC. Amino acid sequence: CASLENWGETQYF.